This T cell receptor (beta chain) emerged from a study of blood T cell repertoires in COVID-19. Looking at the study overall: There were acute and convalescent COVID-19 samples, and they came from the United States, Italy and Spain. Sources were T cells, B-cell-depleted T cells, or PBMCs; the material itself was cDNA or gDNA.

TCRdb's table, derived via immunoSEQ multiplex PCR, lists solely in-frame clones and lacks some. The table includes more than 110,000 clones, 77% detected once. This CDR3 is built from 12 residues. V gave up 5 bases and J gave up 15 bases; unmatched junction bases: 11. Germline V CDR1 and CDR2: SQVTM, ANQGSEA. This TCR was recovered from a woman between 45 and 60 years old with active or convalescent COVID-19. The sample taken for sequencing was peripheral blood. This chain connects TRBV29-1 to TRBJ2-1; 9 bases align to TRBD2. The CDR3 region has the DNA TGCAGCGTTACCCCTAGCGGGGACGCCAGGTTCTTC. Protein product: CSVTPSGDARFF.